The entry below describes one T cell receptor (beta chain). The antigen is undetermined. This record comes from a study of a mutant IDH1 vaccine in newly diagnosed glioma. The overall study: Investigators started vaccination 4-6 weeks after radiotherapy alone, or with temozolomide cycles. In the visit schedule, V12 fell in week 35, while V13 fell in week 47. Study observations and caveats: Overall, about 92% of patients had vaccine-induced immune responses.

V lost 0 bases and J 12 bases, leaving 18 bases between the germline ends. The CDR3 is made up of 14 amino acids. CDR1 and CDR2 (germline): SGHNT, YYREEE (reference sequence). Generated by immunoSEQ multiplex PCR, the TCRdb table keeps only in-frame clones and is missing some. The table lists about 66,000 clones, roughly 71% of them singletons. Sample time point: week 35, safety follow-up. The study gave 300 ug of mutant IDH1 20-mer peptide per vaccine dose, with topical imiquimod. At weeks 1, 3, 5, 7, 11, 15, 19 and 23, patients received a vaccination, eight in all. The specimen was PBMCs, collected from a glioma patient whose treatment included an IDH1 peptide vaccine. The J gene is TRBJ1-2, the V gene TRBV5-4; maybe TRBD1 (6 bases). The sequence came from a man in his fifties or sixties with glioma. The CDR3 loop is CASSLAPGAPLNTF. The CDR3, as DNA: TGTGCCAGCAGCTTGGCCCCGGGGGCCCCATTGAACACCTTC. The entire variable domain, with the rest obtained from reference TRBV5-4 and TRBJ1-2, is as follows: ETGVTQSPTHLIKTRGQQVTLRCSSQSGHNTVSWYQQALGQGPQFIFQYYREEENGRGNFPPRFSGLQFPNYSSELNVNALELDDSALYLCASSLAPGAPLNTFGSGTRLTVV.